This entry concerns a single T cell receptor (beta chain). The sample comes from a study of blood T cell repertoires in COVID-19. This CDR3 region has 15 residues. Per the germline V gene, CDR1 is LGHNA and CDR2 is YNFKEQ. Trimming shortened V by 0 bases and J by 2 bases, and 11 bases separated the two germline ends. Under the authors' procedure: Cell counts per sample came from amplifying reference gene primers. Assay: immunoSEQ multiplex PCR; the TCRdb copy retains only in-frame clones and omits some. V, J and clone size derive from that table, while D and trimming were established from the DNA sequence. The top ten clones hold about 12% of a sample with roughly 200,000 clones, 80% to 85% of them seen once.

The sample was peripheral blood. The TCR sequence derives from a woman aged 80 or over with COVID-19, enrolled during active disease. The chain is built from TRBV4-2 and TRBJ2-7; weak D call: TRBD2 (5 bases). The CDR3 protein is CASSQDRGITYEQYF. CDR3 bases: TGTGCCAGCAGCCAAGATCGAGGGATTACCTACGAGCAGTACTTC.